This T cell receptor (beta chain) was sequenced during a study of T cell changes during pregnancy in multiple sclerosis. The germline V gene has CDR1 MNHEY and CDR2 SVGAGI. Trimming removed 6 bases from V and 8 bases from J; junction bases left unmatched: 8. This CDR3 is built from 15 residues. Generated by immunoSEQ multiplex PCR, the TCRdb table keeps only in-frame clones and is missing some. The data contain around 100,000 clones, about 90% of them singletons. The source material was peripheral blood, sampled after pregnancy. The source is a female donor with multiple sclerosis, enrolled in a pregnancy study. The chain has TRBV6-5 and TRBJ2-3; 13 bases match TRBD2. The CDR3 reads CASRQLAGGLGTQYF. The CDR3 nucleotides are TGTGCCAGCAGACAACTAGCGGGGGGGCTGGGTACGCAGTATTTT.